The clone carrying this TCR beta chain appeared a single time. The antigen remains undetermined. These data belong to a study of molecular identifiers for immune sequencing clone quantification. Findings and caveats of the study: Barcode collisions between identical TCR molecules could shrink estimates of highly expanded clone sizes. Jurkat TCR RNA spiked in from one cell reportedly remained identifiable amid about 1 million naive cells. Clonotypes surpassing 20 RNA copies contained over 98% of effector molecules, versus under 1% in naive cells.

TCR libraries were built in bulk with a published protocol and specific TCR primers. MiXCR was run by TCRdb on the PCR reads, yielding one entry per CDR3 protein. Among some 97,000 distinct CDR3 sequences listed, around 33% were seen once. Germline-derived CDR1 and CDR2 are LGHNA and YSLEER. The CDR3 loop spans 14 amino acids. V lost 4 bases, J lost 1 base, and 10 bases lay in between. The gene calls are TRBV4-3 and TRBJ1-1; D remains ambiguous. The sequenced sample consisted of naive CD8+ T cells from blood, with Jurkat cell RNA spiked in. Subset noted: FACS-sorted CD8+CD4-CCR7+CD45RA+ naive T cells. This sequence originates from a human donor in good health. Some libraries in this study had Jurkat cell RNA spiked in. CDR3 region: CASSLTEWNTEAFF. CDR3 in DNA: TGCGCCAGCAGCCTCACGGAGTGGAACACTGAAGCTTTCTTT.